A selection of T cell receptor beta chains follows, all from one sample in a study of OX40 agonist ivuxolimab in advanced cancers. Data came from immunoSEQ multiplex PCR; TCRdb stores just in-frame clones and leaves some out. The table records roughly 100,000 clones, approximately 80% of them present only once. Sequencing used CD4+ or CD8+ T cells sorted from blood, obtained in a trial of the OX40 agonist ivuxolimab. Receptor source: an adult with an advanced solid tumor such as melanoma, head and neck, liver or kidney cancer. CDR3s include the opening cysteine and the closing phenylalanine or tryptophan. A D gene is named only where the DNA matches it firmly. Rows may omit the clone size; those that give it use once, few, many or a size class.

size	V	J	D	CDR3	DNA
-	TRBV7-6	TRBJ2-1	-	CASSPSGVYSYNEQFF	TGTGCCAGCAGCCCCTCGGGCGTCTACTCCTACAATGAGCAGTTCTTC
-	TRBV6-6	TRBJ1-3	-	CASMGGGNTIYF	TGTGCCAGCATGGGGGGTGGAAACACCATATATTTT
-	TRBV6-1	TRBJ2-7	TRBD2	CASKPGLATYEQYF	TGTGCCAGCAAACCGGGACTAGCGACCTACGAGCAGTACTTC
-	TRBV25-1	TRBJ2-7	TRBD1	CASGGLRQGSSEQYF	TGTGCCAGCGGGGGCTTAAGACAGGGATCTTCCGAGCAGTACTTC
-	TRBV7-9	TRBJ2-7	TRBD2	CASSLEGTSYEQYF	TGTGCCAGCAGCTTAGAAGGGACTAGCTACGAGCAGTACTTC
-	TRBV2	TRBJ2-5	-	CASTPELGTQYF	TGTGCCAGCACCCCCGAACTTGGGACCCAGTACTTC
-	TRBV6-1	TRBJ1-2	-	CASSEVGQGSYGYTF	TGTGCCAGCAGTGAAGTGGGGCAGGGGTCCTATGGCTACACCTTC
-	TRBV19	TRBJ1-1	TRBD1	CASSPRTGSEAFF	TGTGCCAGTAGTCCCAGGACAGGTTCGGAAGCTTTCTTT
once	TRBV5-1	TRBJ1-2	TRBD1	CASSRTGGGTVYGYTF	TGCGCCAGCAGCAGGACAGGGGGCGGTACGGTTTATGGCTACACCTTC
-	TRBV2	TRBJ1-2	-	CASSPSVGDGYTF	TGTGCCAGCAGCCCTTCCGTGGGGGATGGCTACACCTTC
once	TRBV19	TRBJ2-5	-	CASSSSEETQYF	TGTGCCAGTAGCTCTAGCGAAGAGACCCAGTACTTC
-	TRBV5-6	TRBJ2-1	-	CASSLRRLANEQFF	TGTGCCAGCAGCTTGAGGCGATTGGCCAATGAGCAGTTCTTC
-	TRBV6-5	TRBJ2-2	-	CASSSHMNTGELFF	TGTGCCAGCAGTTCCCACATGAACACCGGGGAGCTGTTTTTT
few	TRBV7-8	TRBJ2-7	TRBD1	CASSPTGQSYEQYF	TGTGCCAGCAGCCCCACGGGACAGTCCTACGAGCAGTACTTC
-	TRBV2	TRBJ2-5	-	CASTNTWASEKQETQYF	TGTGCCAGCACGAACACCTGGGCTAGCGAGAAGCAAGAGACCCAGTACTTC
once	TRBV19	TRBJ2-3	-	CATTLGGLGTDTQYF	TGTGCCACTACCCTGGGGGGCTTAGGGACAGATACGCAGTATTTT
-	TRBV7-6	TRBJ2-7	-	CASGSEQGAEQYF	TGTGCCAGCGGCTCCGAACAGGGCGCCGAGCAGTACTTC
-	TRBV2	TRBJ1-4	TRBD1	CASRGQAHNEKLFF	TGTGCCAGCAGGGGACAGGCTCATAATGAAAAACTGTTTTTT
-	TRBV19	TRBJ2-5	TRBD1	CASRVTHRGIGETQYF	TGTGCCAGTAGAGTTACCCACAGGGGAATTGGGGAGACCCAGTACTTC
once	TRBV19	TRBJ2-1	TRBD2	CASSLAGAGVNEQFF	TGTGCCAGTAGTCTAGCGGGAGCAGGTGTCAATGAGCAGTTCTTC
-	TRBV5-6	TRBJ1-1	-	CASSLDSKNTEAFF	TGTGCCAGCAGCTTGGACAGCAAGAACACTGAAGCTTTCTTT
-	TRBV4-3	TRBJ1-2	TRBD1	CASSQDRVTGGMVYGYTF	TGCGCCAGCAGCCAAGATCGAGTGACAGGGGGCATGGTCTATGGCTACACCTTC
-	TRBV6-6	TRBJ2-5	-	CASSSQMQETQYF	TGTGCCAGCAGTTCCCAAATGCAAGAGACCCAGTACTTC
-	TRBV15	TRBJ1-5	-	CATSRDLVGSNQPQHF	TGTGCCACCAGCAGAGATCTGGTAGGGAGCAATCAGCCCCAGCATTTT
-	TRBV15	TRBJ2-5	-	CATSSDRPPWTQYF	TGTGCCACCAGCAGTGACAGGCCCCCATGGACCCAGTACTTC
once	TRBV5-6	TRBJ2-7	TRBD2	CASSLELAGGFYEQYF	TGTGCCAGCAGCTTGGAACTAGCGGGAGGTTTCTACGAGCAGTACTTC
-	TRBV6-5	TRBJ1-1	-	CASSYTTGGASTEAFF	TGTGCCAGCAGTTACACAACGGGGGGGGCAAGCACTGAAGCTTTCTTT
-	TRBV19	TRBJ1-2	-	CASSPSGGSRGYTF	TGTGCCAGTAGTCCTTCAGGAGGGTCGAGGGGCTACACCTTC
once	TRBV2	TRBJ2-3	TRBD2	CASKAGGGDTQYF	TGTGCCAGCAAAGCGGGAGGAGGAGATACGCAGTATTTT
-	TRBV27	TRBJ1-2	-	CASSIDRNYGYTF	TGTGCCAGCAGTATCGACAGGAACTATGGCTACACCTTC
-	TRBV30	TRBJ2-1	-	CAWSVAGGPLVNEQFF	TGTGCCTGGAGTGTTGCCGGGGGCCCCCTGGTTAATGAGCAGTTCTTC
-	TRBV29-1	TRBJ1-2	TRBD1	CSATGTGINYGYTF	TGCAGCGCAACCGGGACAGGGATTAACTATGGCTACACCTTC
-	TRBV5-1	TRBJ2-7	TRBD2	CASSLAAGGASPVGSYEQYF	TGCGCCAGCAGCTTGGCCGCGGGGGGCGCATCCCCAGTGGGCTCCTACGAGCAGTACTTC
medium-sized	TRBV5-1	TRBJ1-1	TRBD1	CASSLGDSRNTEAFF	TGCGCCAGCAGCTTGGGGGACAGTAGGAACACTGAAGCTTTCTTT
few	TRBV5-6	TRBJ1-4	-	CASSLEGAGTSGKLFF	TGTGCCAGCAGCTTGGAGGGCGCAGGGACAAGTGGAAAACTGTTTTTT
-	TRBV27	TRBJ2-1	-	CASSLEGQLSYNEQFF	TGTGCCAGCAGTTTAGAGGGACAATTGTCCTACAATGAGCAGTTCTTC